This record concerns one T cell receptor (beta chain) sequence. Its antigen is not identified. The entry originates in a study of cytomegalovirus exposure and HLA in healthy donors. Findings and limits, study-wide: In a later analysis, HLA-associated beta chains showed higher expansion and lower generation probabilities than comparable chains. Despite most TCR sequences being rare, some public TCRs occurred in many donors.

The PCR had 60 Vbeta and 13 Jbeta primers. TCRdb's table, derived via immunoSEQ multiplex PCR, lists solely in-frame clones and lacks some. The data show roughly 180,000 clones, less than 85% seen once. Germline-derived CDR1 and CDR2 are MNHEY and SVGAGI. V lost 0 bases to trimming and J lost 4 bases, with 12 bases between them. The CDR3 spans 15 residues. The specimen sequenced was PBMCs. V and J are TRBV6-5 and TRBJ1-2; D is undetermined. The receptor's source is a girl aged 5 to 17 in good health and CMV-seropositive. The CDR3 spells CASSYSRGVGYGYTF. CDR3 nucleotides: TGTGCCAGCAGTTACTCACGGGGAGTTGGCTATGGCTACACCTTC.